These T cell receptor beta chains were read from a single sample in a study of T-cell reconstitution after alpha-beta-depleted transplantation in children. TCRdb reanalysed the PCR reads using MiXCR and keeps one entry per CDR3 protein. The sample holds approximately 640,000 distinct CDR3 sequences, 16% seen once. The sequencing here drew on PBMCs from the stem cell graft donor, taken from the stem cell graft. The receptors originated from a human donor who donated a stem cell graft to a child with acute myeloid leukemia. Both conserved end residues are part of each CDR3. D genes are given only for firm matches. Not every row has a clone size; where given, it reads once, few, many or a size class.

v_call	j_call	clone_size	d_call	cdr3_nt	cdr3_aa
TRBV20-1	TRBJ2-1	many	-	TGCAGTGCTAGAGGGCCAGCGTGGGGCGGGGAGTTCTTC	CSARGPAWGGEFF
TRBV6-6	TRBJ2-2	few	-	TGTGCCAGCAGTTACTCAACCTCCGGGGAGCTGTTTTTT	CASSYSTSGELFF
TRBV15	TRBJ2-7	many	-	TGTGCCACCAGCAGAGATCAGGGCGACGAGCAGTACTTC	CATSRDQGDEQYF
TRBV25-1	TRBJ2-5	-	TRBD1	TGTGCCAGCAGTCCCCCCTCTAGGACAGGCGGAGAGACCCAGTACTTC	CASSPPSRTGGETQYF
TRBV20-1	TRBJ1-2	many	TRBD1	TGCAGTGCTAGGGGGACAGGCTATGGCTACACCTTC	CSARGTGYGYTF
TRBV29-1	TRBJ2-3	many	-	TGCAGCGTTGGATGGGGGACAGATACGCAGTATTTT	CSVGWGTDTQYF
TRBV7-2	TRBJ2-7	-	-	TGTGCCAGCAGCTTAACAGTAGGCTACGAGCAGTACTTC	CASSLTVGYEQYF
TRBV13	TRBJ2-5	-	TRBD2	TGTGCCAGCAGCTCCCCCGGGGAAGCGGGGGGCTATCTCCAAGAGACCCAGTACTTC	CASSSPGEAGGYLQETQYF
TRBV7-2	TRBJ2-2	-	TRBD1	TGTGCCAGCAGCTTAGTTAGGGGGCCCGGGGAGCTGTTTTTT	CASSLVRGPGELFF
TRBV20-1	TRBJ2-1	-	TRBD2	TGCAGTGCTAGAGATGACCGGGGGGGCTCCTTATTGTACAATGAGCAGTTCTTC	CSARDDRGGSLLYNEQFF
TRBV6-1	TRBJ2-3	-	TRBD2	TGTGCCAGCAGGGAAGCGGGGCTGGGAGATACGCAGTATTTT	CASREAGLGDTQYF
TRBV12-3/TRBV12-4	TRBJ1-5	few	-	TGTGCCAGCAGTTTGGGACGGACTACCAATCAGCCCCAGCATTTT	CASSLGRTTNQPQHF
TRBV30	TRBJ2-2	-	-	TGTGCCTGGAGCTCCGGGCCAGACACCGGGGAGCTGTTTTTT	CAWSSGPDTGELFF
TRBV9	TRBJ2-2	-	-	TGTGCCAGCAGCGTACGAGGGAGCGTGGTAGCACCCGGGGAGCTGTTTTTT	CASSVRGSVVAPGELFF
TRBV29-1	TRBJ1-1	-	-	TGCAGCGTTGGCGTGGACAGAAACACTGAAGCTTTCTTT	CSVGVDRNTEAFF
TRBV12-3/TRBV12-4	TRBJ2-1	once	-	TGTGCCAGCAGCCCCTTTTCCGCAACCTACAATGAGCAGTTCTTC	CASSPFSATYNEQFF
TRBV5-5	TRBJ1-5	-	TRBD1	TGTGCCAGCAGCCCTTACGGGAGGGGGCGCGATCAGCCCCAGCATTTT	CASSPYGRGRDQPQHF
TRBV24-1	TRBJ2-1	many	-	TGTGCCACCGGAGGGCTGCAGAAGGATGAGCAGTTCTTC	CATGGLQKDEQFF
TRBV5-6	TRBJ2-4	many	-	TGTGCCAGCAGCTTGGGTCCTAACATTCAGTACTTC	CASSLGPNIQYF
TRBV9	TRBJ2-1	many	-	TGTGCCAGCAGCGATCGGAATGAGCAGTTCTTC	CASSDRNEQFF
TRBV7-2	TRBJ2-5	few	TRBD2	TGTGCCAGCAGCAGGGGACTAGCGGGGGGCCGGGAGACCCAGTACTTC	CASSRGLAGGRETQYF
TRBV5-6	TRBJ2-7	-	TRBD1	TGTGCCAGCAGCTCCGTCGGGACAGTCCCTTACGAGCAGTACTTC	CASSSVGTVPYEQYF
TRBV28	TRBJ1-2	few	TRBD1	TGTGCCAGCAGTCGACAGGGCCGCAACTATGGCTACACCTTC	CASSRQGRNYGYTF
TRBV7-9	TRBJ2-7	few	TRBD1	TGTGCCAGCAGCTTAGCGGGACAGACAGCCTACGAGCAGTACTTC	CASSLAGQTAYEQYF
TRBV20-1	TRBJ2-2	few	-	TGCAGTGCTAGAGAACACCCAGGGAGGAACACCGGGGAGCTGTTTTTT	CSAREHPGRNTGELFF
TRBV5-5	TRBJ2-1	-	-	TGTGCCAGCAGCTCTGGCCGCGAGCAGTTCTTC	CASSSGREQFF
TRBV29-1	TRBJ2-7	many	TRBD1	TGCAGCGTGACAGGGGCGGCCTACGAGCAGTACTTC	CSVTGAAYEQYF
TRBV20-1	TRBJ1-1	many	-	TGCAGTGCTAGTCAACAGGGCACTGAAGCTTTCTTT	CSASQQGTEAFF
TRBV12-3/TRBV12-4	TRBJ1-2	few	-	TGTGCCAGCAGTCTCCATGGGCTAGATGGCTACACCTTC	CASSLHGLDGYTF
TRBV7-2	TRBJ1-1	-	-	TGTGCCAGCAGCTTCCCTGGACGAGGTAGGAACACTGAAGCTTTCTTT	CASSFPGRGRNTEAFF
TRBV20-1	TRBJ1-5	many	-	TGCAGTGCTAGAGAGGGGGTCGGAAATCAGCCCCAGCATTTT	CSAREGVGNQPQHF
TRBV5-1	TRBJ2-2	-	TRBD1	TGCGCCAGCACAGCTTGGACAGGGAGGACCGGGGAGCTGTTTTTT	CASTAWTGRTGELFF
TRBV6-5	TRBJ2-5	few	-	TGTGCCAGCAGTTACTCGAGGCTAGCAGAGACCCAGTACTTC	CASSYSRLAETQYF
TRBV20-1	TRBJ2-5	many	TRBD2	TGCAGTGCCCCGGGACTAGCGTCACAAGAGACCCAGTACTTC	CSAPGLASQETQYF
TRBV5-1	TRBJ2-1	-	TRBD2	TGCGCCAGCAGGACTAGCGGGGGCCTCTCCTACAATGAGCAGTTCTTC	CASRTSGGLSYNEQFF
TRBV20-1	TRBJ1-4	-	TRBD1	TGCAGTGCTAGAGGGGGACAGGGGAAAGAAAAACTGTTTTTT	CSARGGQGKEKLFF
TRBV20-1	TRBJ2-5	many	TRBD2	TGCAGTGCTAGTCCGACTAGCGGGGGACGTTTCCAAGAGACCCAGTACTTC	CSASPTSGGRFQETQYF
TRBV18	TRBJ1-1	-	-	TGTGCCAGCTCACCAGGGAGACAAACACCGAACACTGAAGCTTTCTTT	CASSPGRQTPNTEAFF
TRBV5-1	TRBJ2-1	-	TRBD1	TGCGCCAGCGGCGACAGGGGCAATGAGCAGTTCTTC	CASGDRGNEQFF
TRBV12-3/TRBV12-4	TRBJ2-6	few	-	TGTGCCAGCAGTCCCCTCGACGTAAACTCTGGGGCCAACGTCCTGACTTTC	CASSPLDVNSGANVLTF
TRBV24-1	TRBJ2-3	-	-	TGTGCCACCAGTGACTCACAGGGAACAGATACGCAGTATTTT	CATSDSQGTDTQYF
TRBV5-1	TRBJ1-1	many	-	TGCGCCAGCAGCTTTGGCGGTACGACGCGGCAGGGGACCTTCTTT	CASSFGGTTRQGTFF
TRBV29-1	TRBJ2-1	many	-	TGCAGCGTTGAAAGGAGTAGAAGCTCCTACAATGAGCAGTTCTTC	CSVERSRSSYNEQFF
TRBV29-1	TRBJ2-3	many	-	TGCAGCGTTGAAGATGGTTCAGGTTACACAGATACGCAGTATTTT	CSVEDGSGYTDTQYF
TRBV7-3	TRBJ1-1	-	-	TGTGCCAGCAGCAATTTACCGGGCACTGAAGCTTTCTTT	CASSNLPGTEAFF
TRBV25-1	TRBJ1-4	few	-	TGTGCCAGCACCGATCAGGGTTCGCCTAATGAAAAACTGTTTTTT	CASTDQGSPNEKLFF
TRBV5-6	TRBJ2-3	many	-	TGTGCCAGCACTACGGGACACACCACAGATACGCAGTATTTT	CASTTGHTTDTQYF
TRBV20-1	TRBJ2-7	many	-	TGCAGTGCTAGAGATACGGGGTATAGCTACGAGCAGTACTTC	CSARDTGYSYEQYF
TRBV15	TRBJ1-6	few	-	TGTGCCACCAGCAGAGGAAGAGAGCCGTCCTATAATTCACCCCTCCACTTT	CATSRGREPSYNSPLHF
TRBV2	TRBJ2-2	many	-	TGTGCCAGAGGTGGTGAGGGTACCACCGGGGAGCTGTTTTTT	CARGGEGTTGELFF
TRBV7-9	TRBJ2-1	few	-	TGTGCCAGCAGCTTAACCGCTCTAATCGATGAGCAGTTCTTC	CASSLTALIDEQFF
TRBV27	TRBJ1-1	many	-	TGTGCCAGCAGTTCCTCAGCTGAAGCTTTCTTT	CASSSSAEAFF
TRBV12-3/TRBV12-4	TRBJ2-3	few	TRBD2	TGTGCCAGCAGTGCGGGACTAGCGGGGCTCACAGATACGCAGTATTTT	CASSAGLAGLTDTQYF